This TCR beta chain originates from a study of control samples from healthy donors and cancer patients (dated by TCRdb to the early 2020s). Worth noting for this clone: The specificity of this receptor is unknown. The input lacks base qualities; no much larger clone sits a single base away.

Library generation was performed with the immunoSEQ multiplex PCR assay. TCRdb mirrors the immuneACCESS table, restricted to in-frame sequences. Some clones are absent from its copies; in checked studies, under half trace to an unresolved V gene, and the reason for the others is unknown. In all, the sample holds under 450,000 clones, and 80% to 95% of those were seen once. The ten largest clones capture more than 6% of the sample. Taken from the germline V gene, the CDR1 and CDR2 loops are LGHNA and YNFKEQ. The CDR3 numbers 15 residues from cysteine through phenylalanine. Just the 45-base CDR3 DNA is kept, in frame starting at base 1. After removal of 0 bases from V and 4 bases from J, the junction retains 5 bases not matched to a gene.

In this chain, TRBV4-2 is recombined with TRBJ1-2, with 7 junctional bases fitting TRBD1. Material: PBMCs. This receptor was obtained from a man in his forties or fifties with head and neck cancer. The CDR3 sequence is CASSQDPTGTYGYTF. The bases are TGTGCCAGCAGCCAAGATCCGACAGGGACCTATGGCTACACCTTC.